The clone carrying this TCR beta chain was detected once. Its specificity is not known. The data are from a study of T cells in Graves' hyperthyroidism and ophthalmopathy. In the study overall: Upon initial diagnosis and before any treatment, peripheral blood was collected. General study results and limits: Blood samples included most of the expanded thyroid clonotypes exceeding 0.001.

RNA transcripts served as the template for amplifying TCR beta CDR3 regions. A first-round RT-PCR of the TCR CDR3 used the HTBI primer set. TCRdb reprocessed the multiplex PCR reads via MiXCR and lists one record per CDR3 protein. Counted here are 250,000 to 350,000 distinct CDR3 sequences, roughly 17% occurring once; the ten biggest clones make up approximately 35%. The V end was cut by 8 bases, the J end by 3 bases, with 13 bases between. The germline V gene has CDR1 SGHRS and CDR2 YFSETQ. This CDR3 is built from 13 residues. Researchers barred patients who had uncontrolled infection, other autoimmune disease, pregnancy or lactation. Extraction of PBMCs used about 9.2 ml of fresh peripheral blood.

This clonotype was sampled from a young man with Graves' hyperthyroidism. This rearrangement joins TRBV5-1 to TRBJ2-3; D is undetermined. The sample comprised blood. CDR3 protein: CASRDQGTDTQYF. CDR3 sequence (DNA): TGCGCCAGTAGAGATCAAGGGACAGATACGCAGTATTTT.